The clone carrying this T cell receptor beta chain was observed at least ten times. This specimen comes from a study of T cells in Graves' hyperthyroidism and ophthalmopathy. For the study at large: Sampling of peripheral blood happened at initial diagnosis, prior to any treatment.

The PBMCs studied were ones that came from about 9.9 ml fresh peripheral blood. Trimming cost V 0 bases and J 9 bases, with 5 bases left between them. CDR1 and CDR2 (germline): SGHAT, FQNNGV. CDR3 length: 11 amino acids. The TCR beta CDR3 regions underwent amplification using RNA transcripts as the source. When the TCR CDR3 underwent first-round RT-PCR, the HTBI primer set was used. TCRdb re-analysed the multiplex PCR reads in MiXCR, keeping a single row per CDR3 protein. The sample has 350,000 or so distinct CDR3 sequences, around a sixth seen once. This receptor was obtained from a woman aged 50 to 60 with Graves' hyperthyroidism. Sequencing used blood. The chain recombines TRBV11-2 with TRBJ2-5, with D hard to call. CDR3 region: CASSLELAQYF. The CDR3 DNA reads as TGTGCCAGCAGCTTAGAGTTGGCCCAGTACTTC.